The T cell receptor beta chain under discussion was sequenced for a study of shared clonotypes between healthy human individuals. Findings and caveats of the study: When compared with the clonotypes that were shared by all four sorted-subset donors, the non-shared clonotypes turned out to have lower generation probabilities. Sorted-subset sequencing was shown by rarefaction to be incomplete despite large depth.

Trimming took off 5 bases at V and 0 bases at J, with 9 bases between the two ends. Germline values: CDR1 MNHEY, CDR2 SMNVEV (reference sequence). The CDR3 totals 14 residues. The authors loaded approximately 220 ng DNA, 25,000 to 30,000 T cell genomes, into sorted-subset replicate PCRs. Clones were sequenced by immunoSEQ multiplex PCR, and TCRdb holds only the in-frame ones, with some missing. The sample consists of a few million clones, 80% to 95% of them appearing once. CD45RO negativity and positive selection for CCR7 defined naive CD8 cells, a population that excluded terminally differentiated effector memory CD45RA+ cells. As regards this clone: Its cognate antigen is unknown.

Sequences were obtained from naive CD8+ T cells from PBMCs. The sequence derives from a man aged 18 to 29 in good health. Some clones in this sample may be carry-over from other donors' samples. The rearrangement joins TRBV27 to TRBJ2-3; no clear D gene. The CDR3 loop is CASSLWQSTDTQYF. The CDR3 DNA reads as TGTGCCAGCAGTCTCTGGCAGAGCACAGATACGCAGTATTTT.